This TCR beta chain was retrieved from a study of beta chain features in type 1 diabetes. The study reverse transcribed the entire isolated RNA, so it sequenced expressed TCRB transcripts. Sequencing was performed with immunoSEQ multiplex PCR; in TCRdb, only in-frame clones are kept and a portion is missing. In the table there are fewer than 900,000 clones, roughly 15% of which are singletons. This clone has only a few counts. Its antigen is undetermined. This CDR3 has 17 amino acids. Germline lookup yields CDR1 MNHEY and CDR2 SMNVEV (reference sequence). V was pared by 5 bases and J by 2 bases, with 10 bases of the junction left unmatched. Findings and caveats of the study: Whether HLA type affects TCRB rearrangement stayed undetermined in the present work.

The chain carries TRBV27 and TRBJ2-7, with 12 nucleotides matching TRBD2. The receptor comes from a young woman in good health. Sequenced material: naive CD4+ T cells from blood. The CDR3 is CASSPRLRLAGAYEQYF. The CDR3 bases are TGTGCCAGCAGTCCCCGGCTCAGACTAGCGGGGGCCTACGAGCAGTACTTC.